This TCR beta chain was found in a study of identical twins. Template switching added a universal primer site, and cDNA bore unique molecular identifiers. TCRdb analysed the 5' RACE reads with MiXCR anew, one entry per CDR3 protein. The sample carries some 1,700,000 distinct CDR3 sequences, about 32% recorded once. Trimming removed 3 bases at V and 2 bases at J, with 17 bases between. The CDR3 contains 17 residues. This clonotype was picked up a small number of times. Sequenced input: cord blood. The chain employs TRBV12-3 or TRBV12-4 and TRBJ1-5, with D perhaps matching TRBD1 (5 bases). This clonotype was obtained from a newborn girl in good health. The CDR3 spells CASSLTPPRGRNQPQHF. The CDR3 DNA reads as TGTGCCAGCAGTTTGACGCCGCCCCGGGGCCGCAATCAGCCCCAGCATTTT.